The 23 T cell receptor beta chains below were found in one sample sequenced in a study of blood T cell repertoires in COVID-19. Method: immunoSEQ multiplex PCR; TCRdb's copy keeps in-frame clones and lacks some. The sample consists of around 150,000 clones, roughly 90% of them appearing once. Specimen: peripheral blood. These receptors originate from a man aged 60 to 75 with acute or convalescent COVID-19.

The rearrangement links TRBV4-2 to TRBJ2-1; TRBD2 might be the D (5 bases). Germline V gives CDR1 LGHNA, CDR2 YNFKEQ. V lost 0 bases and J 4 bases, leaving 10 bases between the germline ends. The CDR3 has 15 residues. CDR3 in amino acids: CASSQEARTYNEQFF. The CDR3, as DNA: TGTGCCAGCAGCCAAGAAGCACGGACTTACAATGAGCAGTTCTTC.

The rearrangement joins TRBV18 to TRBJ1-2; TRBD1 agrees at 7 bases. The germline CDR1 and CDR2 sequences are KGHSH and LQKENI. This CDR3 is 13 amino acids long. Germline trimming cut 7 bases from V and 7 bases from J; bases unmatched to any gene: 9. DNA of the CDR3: TGTGCCAGCTTCGCGGACAGGTCCCGTGGCTACACCTTC. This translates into CASFADRSRGYTF. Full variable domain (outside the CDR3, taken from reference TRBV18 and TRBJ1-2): NAGVMQNPRHLVRRRGQEARLRCSPMKGHSHVYWYRQLPEEGLKFMVYLQKENIIDESGMPKERFSAEFPKEGPSILRIQQVVRGDSAAYFCASFADRSRGYTFGSGTRLTVV.

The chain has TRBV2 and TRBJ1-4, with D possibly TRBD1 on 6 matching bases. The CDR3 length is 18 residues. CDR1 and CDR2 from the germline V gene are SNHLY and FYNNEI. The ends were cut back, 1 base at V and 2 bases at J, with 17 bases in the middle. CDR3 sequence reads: CASSEVQRGAKTNEKLFF. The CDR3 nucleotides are TGTGCCAGCAGTGAAGTACAGCGGGGGGCGAAGACTAATGAAAAACTGTTTTTT. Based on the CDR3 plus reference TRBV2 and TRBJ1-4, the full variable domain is EPEVTQTPSHQVTQMGQEVILRCVPISNHLYFYWYRQILGQKVEFLVSFYNNEISEKSEIFDDQFSVERPDGSNFTLKIRSTKLEDSAMYFCASSEVQRGAKTNEKLFFGSGTQLSVL.

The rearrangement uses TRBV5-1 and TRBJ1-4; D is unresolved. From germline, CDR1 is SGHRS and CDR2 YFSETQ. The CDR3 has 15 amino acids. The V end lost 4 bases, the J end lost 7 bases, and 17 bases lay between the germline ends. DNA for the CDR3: TGCGCCAGCAGCCCGGTCTTGGCGCGGGGTGAAAAACTGTTTTTT. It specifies CASSPVLARGEKLFF.

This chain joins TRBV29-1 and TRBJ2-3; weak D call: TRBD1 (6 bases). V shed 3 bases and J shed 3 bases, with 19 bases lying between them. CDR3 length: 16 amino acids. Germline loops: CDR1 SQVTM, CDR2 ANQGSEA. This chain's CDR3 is CSVEGASTWGTDTQYF. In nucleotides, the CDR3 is TGCAGCGTTGAGGGGGCCTCAACTTGGGGGACAGATACGCAGTATTTT.

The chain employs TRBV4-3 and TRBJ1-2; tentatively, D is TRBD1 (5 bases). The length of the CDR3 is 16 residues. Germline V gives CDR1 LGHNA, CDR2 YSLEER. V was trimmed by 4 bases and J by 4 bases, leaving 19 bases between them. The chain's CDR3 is CASSPPWAGNCYGYTF. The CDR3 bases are TGCGCCAGCAGCCCCCCCTGGGCAGGGAATTGCTATGGCTACACCTTC.

CDR3 protein: CASSLAGSESGANVLTF. The CDR3 DNA reads as TGCGCCAGCAGCTTGGCAGGGTCTGAGTCTGGGGCCAACGTCCTGACTTTC. The chain uses TRBV5-1 and TRBJ2-6; tentative D call: TRBD1 (5 bases). Trimming removed 0 bases at V and 1 base at J, with 11 bases between. Germline V gene data show CDR1 as SGHRS and CDR2 as YFSETQ. The CDR3 totals 17 residues. Variable domain in full (rest from reference TRBV5-1 and TRBJ2-6): KAGVTQTPRYLIKTRGQQVTLSCSPISGHRSVSWYQQTPGQGLQFLFEYFSETQRNKGNFPGRFSGRQFSNSRSEMNVSTLELGDSALYLCASSLAGSESGANVLTFGAGSRLTVL.

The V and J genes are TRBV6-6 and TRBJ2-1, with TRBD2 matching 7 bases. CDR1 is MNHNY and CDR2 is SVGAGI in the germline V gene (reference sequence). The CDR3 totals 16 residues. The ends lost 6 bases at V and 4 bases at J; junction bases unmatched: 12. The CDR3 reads CASRATNGGKYNEQFF. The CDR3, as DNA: TGTGCCAGCAGAGCCACGAACGGGGGGAAATACAATGAGCAGTTCTTC.

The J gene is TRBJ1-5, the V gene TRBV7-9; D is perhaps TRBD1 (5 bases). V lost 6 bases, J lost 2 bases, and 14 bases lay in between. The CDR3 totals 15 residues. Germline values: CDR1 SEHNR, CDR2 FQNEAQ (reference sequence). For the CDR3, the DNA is TGTGCCAGCAGTCAAGGGGCGCGAGGCAATCAGCCCCAGCATTTT. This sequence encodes CASSQGARGNQPQHF. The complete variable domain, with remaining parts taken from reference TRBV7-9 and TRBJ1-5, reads DTGVSQNPRHKITKRGQNVTFRCDPISEHNRLYWYRQTLGQGPEFLTYFQNEAQLEKSRLLSDRFSAERPKGSFSTLEIQRTEQGDSAMYLCASSQGARGNQPQHFGDGTRLSIL.

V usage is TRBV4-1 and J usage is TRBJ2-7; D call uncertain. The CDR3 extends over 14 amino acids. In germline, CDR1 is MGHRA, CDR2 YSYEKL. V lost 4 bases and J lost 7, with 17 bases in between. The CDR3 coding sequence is TGCGCCAGCAGCCTCGGAGACGGAAGTTTTGAGCAGTACTTC. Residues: CASSLGDGSFEQYF.

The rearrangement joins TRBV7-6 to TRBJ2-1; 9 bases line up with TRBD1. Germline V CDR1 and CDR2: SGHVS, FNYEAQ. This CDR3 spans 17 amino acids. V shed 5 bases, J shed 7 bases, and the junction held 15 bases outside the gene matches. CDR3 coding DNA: TGTGCCAGCAGCCCGTTCCAATCGGACAGGGGCATAAATGAGCAGTTCTTC. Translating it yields CASSPFQSDRGINEQFF.

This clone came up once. Here the CDR3 DNA reads TGTGCCAGCAGCCAGCCGGGCTATGGCTACACCTTC. Amino acids: CASSQPGYGYTF. This chain links TRBV4-2 with TRBJ1-2; D gene uncertain. Trimming removed 3 bases from V and 4 bases from J, with 6 bases in between. Germline V gives CDR1 LGHNA, CDR2 YNFKEQ. The CDR3 runs to 12 residues.

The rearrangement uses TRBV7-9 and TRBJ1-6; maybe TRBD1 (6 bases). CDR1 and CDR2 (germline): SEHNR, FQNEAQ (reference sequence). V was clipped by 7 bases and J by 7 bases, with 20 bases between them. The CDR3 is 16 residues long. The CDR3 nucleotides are TGTGCCAGCATCCTAAAACAGGGCCCTGGGAATTCACCCCTCCACTTT. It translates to CASILKQGPGNSPLHF.

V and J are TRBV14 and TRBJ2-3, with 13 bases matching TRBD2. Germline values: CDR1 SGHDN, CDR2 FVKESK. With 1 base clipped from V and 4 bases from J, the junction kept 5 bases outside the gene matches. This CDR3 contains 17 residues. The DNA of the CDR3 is TGTGCCAGCAGCCAAGGTGGGACTAGCGGGGCTTCAGATACGCAGTATTTT. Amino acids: CASSQGGTSGASDTQYF.

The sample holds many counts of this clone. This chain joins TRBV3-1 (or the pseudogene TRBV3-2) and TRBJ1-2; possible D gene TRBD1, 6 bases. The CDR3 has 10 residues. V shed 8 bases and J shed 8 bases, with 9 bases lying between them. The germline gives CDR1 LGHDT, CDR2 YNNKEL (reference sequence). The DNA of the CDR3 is TGTGCCAGCGGCACAGGGGGCTACACCTTC. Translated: CASGTGGYTF.

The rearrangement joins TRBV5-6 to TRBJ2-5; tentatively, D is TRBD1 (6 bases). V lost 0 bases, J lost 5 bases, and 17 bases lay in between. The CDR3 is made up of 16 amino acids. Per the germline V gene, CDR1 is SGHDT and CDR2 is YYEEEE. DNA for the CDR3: TGTGCCAGCAGCTTGGACCTCCGAGGCAGGGGCGAGACCCAGTACTTC. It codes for CASSLDLRGRGETQYF.

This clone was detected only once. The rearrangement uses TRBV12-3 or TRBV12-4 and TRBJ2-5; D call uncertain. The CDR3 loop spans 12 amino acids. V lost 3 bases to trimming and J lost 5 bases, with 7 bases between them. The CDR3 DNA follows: TGTGCCAGCAGTTTCGGGTTCGAGACCCAGTACTTC. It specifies CASSFGFETQYF.

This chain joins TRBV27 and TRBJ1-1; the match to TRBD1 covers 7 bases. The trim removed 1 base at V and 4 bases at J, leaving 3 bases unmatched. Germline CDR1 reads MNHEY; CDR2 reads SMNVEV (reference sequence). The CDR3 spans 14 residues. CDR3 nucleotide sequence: TGTGCCAGCAGTTTATATTCAGGGGGCACTGAAGCTTTCTTT. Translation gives CASSLYSGGTEAFF.

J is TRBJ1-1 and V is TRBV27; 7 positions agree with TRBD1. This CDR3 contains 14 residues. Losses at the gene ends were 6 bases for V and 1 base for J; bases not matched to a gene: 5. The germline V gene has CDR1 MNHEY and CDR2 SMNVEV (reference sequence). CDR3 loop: CASRLGQKNTEAFF. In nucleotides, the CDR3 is TGTGCCAGCAGGTTGGGACAGAAGAACACTGAAGCTTTCTTT.

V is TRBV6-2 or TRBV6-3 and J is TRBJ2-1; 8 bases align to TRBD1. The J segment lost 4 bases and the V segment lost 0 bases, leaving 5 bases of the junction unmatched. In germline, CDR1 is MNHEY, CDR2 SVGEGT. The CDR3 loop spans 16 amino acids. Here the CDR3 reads CASSYSRTGSYNEQFF. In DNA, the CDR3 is TGTGCCAGCAGTTACTCGAGGACAGGGTCGTACAATGAGCAGTTCTTC.

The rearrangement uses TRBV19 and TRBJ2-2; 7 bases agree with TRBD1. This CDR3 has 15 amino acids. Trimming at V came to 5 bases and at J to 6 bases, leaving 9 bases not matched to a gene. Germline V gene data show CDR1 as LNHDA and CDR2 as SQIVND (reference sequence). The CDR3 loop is CASSPDRVSAGELFF. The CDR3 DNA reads TGTGCCAGTAGTCCTGACAGGGTCTCGGCCGGGGAGCTGTTTTTT. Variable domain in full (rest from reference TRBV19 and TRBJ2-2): DGGITQSPKYLFRKEGQNVTLSCEQNLNHDAMYWYRQDPGQGLRLIYYSQIVNDFQKGDIAEGYSVSREKKESFPLTVTSAQKNPTAFYLCASSPDRVSAGELFFGEGSRLTVL.

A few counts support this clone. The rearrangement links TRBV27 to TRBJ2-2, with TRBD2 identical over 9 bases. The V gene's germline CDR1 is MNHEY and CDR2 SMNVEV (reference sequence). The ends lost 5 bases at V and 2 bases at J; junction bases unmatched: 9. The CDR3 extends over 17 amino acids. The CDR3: CASSPTPSGVNTGELFF. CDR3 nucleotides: TGTGCCAGCAGTCCTACCCCTAGCGGGGTTAACACCGGGGAGCTGTTTTTT.

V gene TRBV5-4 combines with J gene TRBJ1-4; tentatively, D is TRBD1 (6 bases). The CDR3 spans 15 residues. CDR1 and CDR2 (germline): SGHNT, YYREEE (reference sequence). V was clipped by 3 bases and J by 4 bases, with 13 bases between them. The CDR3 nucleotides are TGTGCCAGCAGCTGGGATGGGGGCCTTAATGAAAAACTGTTTTTT. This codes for CASSWDGGLNEKLFF.